This TCR beta chain was captured in a study of cytomegalovirus exposure and HLA in healthy donors (dated 2017 in TCRdb). Background for the entire study: In an earlier analysis of about 560 of the donors, 250 to 350 Gb of sequence data and some 100 million unique TCR beta sequences from approximately 180 million T cells were reported. Roughly 290 gigabases of sequencing data and roughly 80 million unique TCR sequences made up an early release that covered several hundred HLA-typed donors. The genetic ancestry cluster associated with self-reported Caucasian donors included 65% to 90% of the 300 to 450 genotyped donors. The study aimed to test whether signatures of past pathogen exposure could be identified by cataloging public T cell receptors. The study profiled the T cell repertoires of more than 500 subjects by immunosequencing and related them to cytomegalovirus serostatus. Besides the first cohort of around 670 subjects, a separate validation cohort made up of 120 different subjects was used. High-throughput TCR immunosequencing, statistical association of individual TCRs with disease status, and machine learning were combined to predict cytomegalovirus infection status. A later analysis re-examined previously published TCR beta repertoires from about 700 donors and added high-resolution HLA genotyping to investigate patterns of TCR occurrence. The later analysis used no new phenotypic data to find candidate immune exposures, relying instead on TCR beta sequences and their occurrence across donors. To decide whether each TCR beta V gene segment behaved as functional or pseudogenic, an earlier analysis of some 570 of the donors relied on high-throughput TCR beta sequencing. Alongside the repertoire data, information on donor age, sex, ethnicity and CMV serostatus was compiled. Genome-wide SNP genotypes for about 65% of the 666 donors were used in a later genetic analysis, which treated that subset as a discovery cohort. All discovery cohort repertoires had been generated on a single sequencing platform. HLA typing included class I and class II loci at four-digit resolution. Typing coverage varied by locus: 629-630 donors for A, B, C, DRB1 and DQB1; approximately 560 for DQA1; over 600 for DPA1; under 490 for DPB1. Four or five DR-DQ haplotypes were treated as single units for association and clustering because of strong linkage in the cohort. Among 398 genotyped donors of the cohort, an average of roughly 240,000 unique TCR beta nucleotide sequences were sequenced per donor, around 20% of them non-productive.

About this clone itself: Its antigen is unknown. Per-base quality was not reported, and no clone a single base away is much larger than it.

Receptor amplification or capture employed the immunoSEQ multiplex PCR assay. A mixture of 60 forward primers for TCR Vbeta segments and 13 reverse primers for TCR Jbeta segments was used in the multiplex PCR. The CDR3 region of rearranged TCR beta genes was amplified from genomic DNA by a multiplex PCR assay. The amplified TCR beta libraries were sequenced on the Illumina HiSeq System as 87-base-pair reads. On the authors' methods: A later analysis tallied around 87 million unique TCR beta chains across the 640 or so repertoires, and approximately 9.9 million of those chains were shared by two or more donors. To remove PCR and sequencing errors, raw reads were error-corrected and collapsed into unique sequences using a nearest-neighbor algorithm that merged closely related sequences. CDR3 sequences were aligned to IMGT reference sequences to assign V, D and J gene segments. Each retained sequence needed at least a six-nucleotide match to both a V gene segment and a J gene segment. A rearrangement counted as productive if the CDR3 had no stop codons and remained in frame with V and J, and every other rearrangement counted as non-productive. CDR3 was defined by IMGT convention, running from the second conserved V-encoded cysteine to the conserved J-encoded phenylalanine. Sequences without an unambiguous match to a single V gene segment were excluded from the earlier analysis of 450 to 750 of the donors. In an earlier analysis of a few hundred of the donors, V segments were called functional above 56.7% productive rearrangements and were called segregating when the between-donor standard deviation exceeded 5%. A statistical classification framework was built for diagnosing cytomegalovirus status from the catalog of TCR beta chain sequences. A later analysis assigned V and J genes by comparing TCR nucleotide sequences with IMGT/GENE-DB human TR gene sequences. The TCRdist pipeline was used in a later analysis to assign CDR3 sequences and most-parsimonious VDJ recombination scenarios. In a later analysis, each TCR beta chain was defined by its CDR3 amino acid sequence together with its V-gene family, and reads lacking a unique V-gene family were excluded. A later analysis removed over 500 highly shared, low-generation-probability nucleotide sequences to deal with suspected cross-contamination and a sequencing artifact. In a later analysis, a clonal expansion index was calculated for each public chain from normalized within-repertoire ranks of inferred template counts. A later analysis computed generation probabilities with a VDJ recombination model fitted to out-of-frame rearrangements, and checked the results against IGoR. In a later analysis, TCR-TCR, TCR-HLA and TCR-CMV co-occurrence was scored with hypergeometric tests, and a repertoire-size bias correction was applied to TCR pairs. To estimate false discovery rates, a later analysis permuted the HLA or CMV assignments 20 times. In a later analysis, co-occurring TCRs were grouped using DBSCAN, with TCRdist sequence similarity added in when clustering inside HLA-allele-positive subsets. Repertoires with fewer than 30,000 or more than 120,000 public chains were left out of co-occurrence clustering, as were about five repertoires with anomalous nucleotide sharing. Drawn from immuneACCESS, this table holds only the in-frame rearrangements with V and J called that TCRdb kept. Clones are partly lost; checked studies trace under half to an unresolved V gene and leave the rest unexplained. V and J calls and clone size are copied from that table; D and trimming were computed from the DNA. Within this sample are 300,000 or so clones, with roughly four fifths of them counted one time only. 2% to 2.5% of the sample lies in the top ten.

The cohort was made up of roughly 670 healthy bone marrow donors. At the time of sampling, all cohort members were nominally healthy, though unrecorded immune exposures were likely present. The donor was CMV seropositive and was included in the group of 250 to 300 seropositive cohort members. A peripheral blood sample was collected from each donor, and TCR beta sequencing was performed on peripheral blood mononuclear cells. The Qiagen DNeasy Blood Extraction Kit was used to extract genomic DNA from the blood cell samples. General conclusions and limits of the study: A later analysis reported that several top co-occurrence clusters appeared linked to parvovirus B19, influenza, CMV and Epstein-Barr virus. A later analysis associated about 17,000 TCR beta sequences with specific HLA alleles at a false discovery rate of 0.05. The only immune exposure information available for the cohort was CMV serostatus. An association between a missense DCLRE1C variant and V-gene and J-gene trimming of TCR beta chains was found in a later genetic analysis and replicated in an independent cohort. In an earlier analysis of 587 of the donors, most TCR beta V segments appeared in productive rearrangements about 87% or about 30% of the time, broadly matching IMGT annotations. Compared with equally common non-associated chains, HLA-associated TCR beta chains in a later analysis were more clonally expanded and had lower generation probabilities. Because some donors lacked HLA typing at each locus, the association tests relied only on the typed subset. Because counts were too low, 15 to 20 rarely observed V segments, including chromosome 9 orphons, were left out of the earlier analysis of about 500 of the donors. This cohort had only TCR beta chains sequenced, and the lack of alpha or paired-chain data limited which features could be detected. The presence/absence analyses assumed that sequencing depth was roughly uniform across donors, and that assumption may not be true. A further reported finding was that TCR beta sequences accurately predicted the HLA-A and HLA-B alleles for most subjects in the first cohort. The classifier was reported to diagnose cytomegalovirus status with high specificity and sensitivity in both the original and validation cohorts. Linkage disequilibrium might explain the correlated functional status among segregating V segments, but an unknown experimental factor could not be excluded. In vitro tests confirmed that three of the cytomegalovirus-associated TCR beta chains recognize cytomegalovirus antigens. Most TCR sequences were observed very rarely across donors, whereas some public TCRs were present in many individuals. The study listed around 160 TCR beta chains as associated with cytomegalovirus. It was suggested by the authors that the approach could potentially be generalized to other disease states and immunological phenotypes. Most CMV-associated TCR beta chains appeared to be HLA-restricted in a later analysis, and the HLA associations seemed to be driven largely by CMV exposure. Strong co-occurrence of HLA alleles, especially DR and DQ, made assigning TCR associations to individual alleles difficult. A cluster of highly shared sequence variants was judged likely to be a technical artifact of the sequencing pipeline. According to a later genetic analysis, donors in an Asian-associated ancestry cluster had fewer N-insertions in productive TCRs than the approximately 710-donor mean. In a later analysis, TCR association rates were found to vary across HLA loci, with the most associated TCRs seen for DRB1 alleles and the fewest for HLA-C alleles.

The TCR was taken from a woman aged 40 to 55 in good health and CMV-seropositive. Source material: PBMCs.

The DNA sequence follows: TGTGCCAGCAGCTTGGGACAGATTAGCAATCAGCCCCAGCATTTT. Its translation is CASSLGQISNQPQHF. The V and J genes are TRBV5-6 and TRBJ1-5; a tentative D match to TRBD1 spans 5 bases. The junction carries 7 bases between V and J, which are trimmed by 0 bases and 0 bases respectively. Spanning cysteine to phenylalanine, the CDR3 consists of 15 amino acids. Only the CDR3 DNA is retained, 45 bases long and in frame from the first base. CDR1 and CDR2 are read off the germline V gene as SGHDT and YYEEEE. The full variable domain, completed from the reference TRBV5-6 and TRBJ1-5 proteins outside the CDR3, reads DAGVTQSPTHLIKTRGQQVTLRCSPKSGHDTVSWYQQALGQGPQFIFQYYEEEERQRGNFPDRFSGHQFPNYSSELNVNALLLGDSALYLCASSLGQISNQPQHFGDGTRLSIL.